This T cell receptor (beta chain) came from a study of naive and memory T cell subsets. A UMI-containing oligonucleotide was joined by 3' ligation to the TCR cDNA template. RNA was extracted from roughly 2.6 ml of whole blood of healthy adults. The table lists this clonotype with many counts. Its specificity is unknown. V shed 3 bases and J 10 bases; nucleotides not matched to a gene: 3. CDR1 and CDR2 from the germline V gene are KGHDR and SFDVKD. The CDR3 runs to 15 residues. Ligated cDNA underwent four rounds of PCR with nested alpha and beta constant region primers and SP2. For blood and skin samples, reverse transcription used TCR alpha and beta constant primers. Each CDR3 protein is one row after TCRdb ran MiXCR on the 5' RACE reads. The repertoire consists of 60,000 or so distinct CDR3 sequences, with more than 7% occurring once and the leading ten covering almost 10%. Whole-study findings and limits: The RNA method is potentially sensitive to activation and differentiation changes.

The origin of this receptor is a male donor in good health. This rearrangement joins TRBV24-1 to TRBJ2-1; 15 nucleotides match TRBD2. CDR3 loop: CATSDAGTSGREQFF. DNA of the CDR3: TGTGCCACCAGTGATGCCGGGACTAGCGGGAGGGAGCAGTTCTTC.